A selection of T cell receptor beta chains follows, all from one sample in a study of response to subunit inactivated influenza vaccine. TCRdb recomputed calls from the RT-PCR reads with MiXCR, one row per CDR3 protein. The profile shows some 150,000 distinct CDR3 sequences, more than 10% of them singletons. This sample also belongs to another study, concerning T cells expressing NK-cell markers.

This specimen was CD8+ T cells sorted from PBMCs, taken about 13 days after vaccination. These receptors were obtained from a man aged 50 to 59 who received an inactivated influenza vaccine. Each CDR3 is given with its conserved first and last residue. Each record gives: D gene, clone size, J gene, V gene, CDR3 DNA, CDR3 protein. The D gene is left open where the match is weak. Not all rows give a size; the values are once, few, many and, for expanded clones, a class.

d_call: TRBD2; clone_size: .; j_call: TRBJ2-2; v_call: TRBV2; cdr3_nt: TGTGCCAGCAGACATACTAGCGGGACAAACACCGGGGAGCTGTTTTTT; cdr3_aa: CASRHTSGTNTGELFF
d_call: .; clone_size: .; j_call: TRBJ2-1; v_call: TRBV28; cdr3_nt: TGTGCCAGCAGGGTGGAGTACGGCCACAATGAGCAGTTCTTC; cdr3_aa: CASRVEYGHNEQFF
d_call: TRBD1; clone_size: few; j_call: TRBJ1-5; v_call: TRBV7-9; cdr3_nt: TGTGCCAGCAGCTTGGGGACAGATAGCAATCAGCCCCAGCATTTT; cdr3_aa: CASSLGTDSNQPQHF
d_call: .; clone_size: many; j_call: TRBJ2-1; v_call: TRBV6-1; cdr3_nt: TGTGCCAGCAGTCCCCAGGGACTGGTAGCTGAGCAGTTCTTC; cdr3_aa: CASSPQGLVAEQFF
d_call: TRBD2; clone_size: .; j_call: TRBJ2-1; v_call: TRBV9; cdr3_nt: TGTGCCAGCAGCGTAGGGGTTAGCGGGAGCTCCTACAATGAGCAGTTCTTC; cdr3_aa: CASSVGVSGSSYNEQFF
d_call: .; clone_size: .; j_call: TRBJ2-2; v_call: TRBV6-2/TRBV6-3; cdr3_nt: TGTGCCAGCCTAAGTAGCTTGAAGCACGGGGAGCTGTTTTTT; cdr3_aa: CASLSSLKHGELFF
d_call: .; clone_size: many; j_call: TRBJ1-4; v_call: TRBV6-2/TRBV6-3; cdr3_nt: TGTGCCAGCAGTTACGGAGGACGGGAAAAACTGTTTTTT; cdr3_aa: CASSYGGREKLFF
d_call: .; clone_size: few; j_call: TRBJ2-7; v_call: TRBV15; cdr3_nt: TGTGCCACCAGCAGGCCCGGACTTTACGAGCAGTACTTC; cdr3_aa: CATSRPGLYEQYF
d_call: TRBD2; clone_size: .; j_call: TRBJ2-7; v_call: TRBV27; cdr3_nt: TGTGCCAGCAGTCCCCTGGCGGGAGGTCGGTACGAGCAGTACTTC; cdr3_aa: CASSPLAGGRYEQYF
d_call: TRBD1; clone_size: .; j_call: TRBJ1-1; v_call: TRBV6-2/TRBV6-3; cdr3_nt: TGTGCCAGCAGTTACGGAAGGGGGCTCGATACTGAAGCTTTCTTT; cdr3_aa: CASSYGRGLDTEAFF
d_call: TRBD2; clone_size: few; j_call: TRBJ2-1; v_call: TRBV11-3; cdr3_nt: TGTGCCAGCAGCTTAGCTCTGACTAGCGGGGACAACAATGAGCAGTTCTTC; cdr3_aa: CASSLALTSGDNNEQFF
d_call: .; clone_size: once; j_call: TRBJ2-5; v_call: TRBV15; cdr3_nt: TGTGCCACCAGCAGAATGACAGCATCGCAAGAGACCCAGTACTTC; cdr3_aa: CATSRMTASQETQYF
d_call: TRBD1; clone_size: .; j_call: TRBJ2-1; v_call: TRBV15; cdr3_nt: TGTGCCACCAGTAGGACAGGGGGCCGCTACAATGAGCAGTTCTTC; cdr3_aa: CATSRTGGRYNEQFF
d_call: TRBD1; clone_size: many; j_call: TRBJ1-5; v_call: TRBV12-3/TRBV12-4; cdr3_nt: TGTGCCAGCAGTCTGGACAGGAGCAATCAGCCCCAGCATTTT; cdr3_aa: CASSLDRSNQPQHF
d_call: TRBD1; clone_size: .; j_call: TRBJ2-3; v_call: TRBV4-2; cdr3_nt: TGTGCCAGCAGCCAAGGGTGGACAGGGGGCGTCCCGAGCACAGATACGCAGTATTTT; cdr3_aa: CASSQGWTGGVPSTDTQYF